This passage covers 20 T cell receptor beta chains from one sample sequenced in a study of graft-versus-host responses after intestinal transplantation. Their antigen targets remain unknown. Repertoires were generated with immunoSEQ multiplex PCR, while TCRdb's copy carries only in-frame clones and drops some. Of 75,000 to 100,000 clones listed, 91% are singletons. The sequences come from unstimulated CD4+ T cells sorted from spleen or lymph node cells, collected before transplant. These TCRs come from a human donor who was the organ donor for an intestinal transplant.

The CDR3: CASSRTRNEQYF. The CDR3 DNA reads TGTGCCAGCAGCCGCACTAGAAACGAGCAGTACTTC. The chain couples TRBV11-2 to TRBJ2-7; a possible D gene is TRBD2 (5 bases). There are 12 residues in the CDR3. The V gene lost 5 bases and the J gene lost 5 bases, with 10 bases spanning the gap. Per germline, CDR1 SGHAT and CDR2 FQNNGV.

The V and J genes are TRBV6-1 and TRBJ2-3, with no clear D. From germline, CDR1 is MNHNS and CDR2 SASEGT. This CDR3 comprises 15 residues. V was clipped by 5 bases and J by 0 bases, with 12 bases between them. CDR3 DNA sequence: TGTGCCAGCAGTTTATCAGTACCTAGCACAGATACGCAGTATTTT. Protein: CASSLSVPSTDTQYF.

V gene TRBV2 combines with J gene TRBJ2-3, with TRBD2 identical over 8 bases. There are 15 residues in the CDR3. V was clipped by 6 bases and J by 5 bases; unmatched bases: 10. From germline, CDR1 is SNHLY and CDR2 FYNNEI. CDR3 DNA sequence: TGTGCCAGCAGGCGAAGCGGGGGCTGGATAGATACGCAGTATTTT. Translation gives CASRRSGGWIDTQYF.

The J gene is TRBJ2-2, the V gene TRBV14; TRBD1 aligns across 7 bases. With 2 bases clipped from V and 2 bases from J, the junction kept 5 bases outside the gene matches. Germline V gene sequence: CDR1 SGHDN, CDR2 FVKESK. The CDR3 loop spans 16 amino acids. The CDR3 DNA sequence: TGTGCCAGCAGCCAAATACAGGGGATTAACACCGGGGAGCTGTTTTTT. Its translation: CASSQIQGINTGELFF.

This chain joins TRBV11-2 and TRBJ1-1; TRBD1 matches at 7 bases. The J segment lost 3 bases and the V segment lost 1 base, leaving 5 bases of the junction unmatched. Germline-derived CDR1 and CDR2 are SGHAT and FQNNGV. The CDR3 sequence is 15 residues long. CDR3: CASSLGPGGYTEAFF. CDR3 DNA sequence: TGTGCCAGCAGCTTAGGGCCAGGGGGGTACACTGAAGCTTTCTTT.

The rearrangement joins TRBV6-5 to TRBJ2-1; possible D gene TRBD1, 5 bases. The V end was cut by 5 bases, the J end by 8 bases, with 19 bases between. The CDR3 consists of 15 residues. Germline CDR1 MNHEY, CDR2 SVGAGI. DNA of the CDR3: TGTGCCAGCAGTACCCCCGGGCAGGGTTGGTATGAGCAGTTCTTC. Translated: CASSTPGQGWYEQFF.

The chain employs TRBV20-1 and TRBJ1-2; TRBD1 is a possible D gene (5 bases). The CDR3 has 11 amino acids. CDR1 and CDR2 from the germline V gene are DFQATT and SNEGSKA (reference sequence). V lost 6 bases and J 7 bases, leaving 12 bases between the germline ends. CDR3 coding DNA: TGCAGTGCCACGACGGGGGGTGGCTACACCTTC. Amino acids: CSATTGGGYTF.

V gene TRBV18 combines with J gene TRBJ2-7, with TRBD1 as a possible D gene (6 bases). The germline V and J ends were trimmed by 6 bases and 2 bases, with 20 bases remaining between them. The CDR3 spans 16 residues. Looked up from germline, CDR1 is KGHSH and CDR2 is LQKENI. The chain's CDR3 is CASSLRGSGAPYEQYF. In DNA form, the CDR3 reads TGTGCCAGCTCCCTTCGAGGATCAGGGGCCCCCTACGAGCAGTACTTC.

The genes are TRBV9 and TRBJ2-1, with 13 bases that match TRBD2. CDR1 is SGDLS, CDR2 YYNGEE, per germline. V shed 1 base, J shed 0 bases, and the junction held 7 bases outside the gene matches. The CDR3 sequence is 19 residues long. The CDR3 DNA reads TGTGCCAGCAGCGTATCCGGGACTAGCGGGGCGAGCTCCTACAATGAGCAGTTCTTC. Translating gives CASSVSGTSGASSYNEQFF.

The gene calls are TRBV4-1 and TRBJ2-7; TRBD2 might be the D (6 bases). This CDR3 is built from 14 residues. The V gene lost 3 bases and the J gene lost 2 bases, with 11 bases spanning the gap. CDR1 is MGHRA and CDR2 is YSYEKL in the germline V gene. Written as DNA, the CDR3 is TGCGCCAGCAGCCACGTGGGGGGTACCTACGAGCAGTACTTC. It codes for CASSHVGGTYEQYF.

The J gene is TRBJ1-2, the V gene TRBV5-1; possible D gene TRBD1, 6 bases. CDR1 SGHRS and CDR2 YFSETQ come from the germline V gene. V lost 0 bases and J 8 bases, leaving 17 bases between the germline ends. CDR3 size: 15 residues. The CDR3 region has the DNA TGCGCCAGCAGCTTGGCGGCCGCGTCAGGGGAGGGCTACACCTTC. Protein: CASSLAAASGEGYTF.

The chain is built from TRBV10-1 and TRBJ1-3; TRBD1 matches at 11 bases. Germline CDR1 reads WNHNN; CDR2 reads SYGVQD (reference sequence). The trim removed 0 bases at V and 4 bases at J, leaving 5 bases unmatched. The CDR3 sequence is 17 residues long. The CDR3 DNA follows: TGCGCCAGCAGTGAGTCACCGGACAGGGGGCCGGGAAACACCATATATTTT. This translates into CASSESPDRGPGNTIYF.

The rearrangement joins TRBV7-9 to TRBJ1-5; D is uncertain. Trimming left V 1 base short and J 3 bases short, with 7 bases between. CDR1 is SEHNR and CDR2 is FQNEAQ in the germline V gene (reference sequence). This CDR3 is built from 14 residues. CDR3 protein: CASSLGEVNQPQHF. The CDR3 region has the DNA TGTGCCAGCAGCTTAGGGGAGGTCAATCAGCCCCAGCATTTT.

This chain connects TRBV10-1 to TRBJ2-7; no firm D call. V shed 0 bases and J shed 0 bases, with 6 bases lying between them. Germline V gene sequence: CDR1 WNHNN, CDR2 SYGVQD (reference sequence). This CDR3 region has 14 residues. The CDR3 spells CASSESHSSYEQYF. Written as DNA, the CDR3 is TGCGCCAGCAGTGAGTCGCACAGCTCCTACGAGCAGTACTTC.

This rearrangement joins TRBV10-3 to TRBJ2-5; 11 bases agree with TRBD2. Germline-derived CDR1 and CDR2 are ENHRY and SYGVKD. Trimming at V came to 6 bases and at J to 3 bases, leaving 3 bases not matched to a gene. The CDR3 sequence is 14 residues long. As DNA, the CDR3 is TGTGCCATCAGGGCGACTAGCGGGGAAGAGACCCAGTACTTC. As protein: CAIRATSGEETQYF.

The rearrangement joins TRBV4-1 to TRBJ2-2; possibly TRBD2 for D (5 bases). From germline, CDR1 is MGHRA and CDR2 YSYEKL. The ends were cut back, 4 bases at V and 1 base at J, with 13 bases in the middle. This CDR3 is built from 16 residues. The CDR3 loop reads CASSPRGLVNTGELFF. The CDR3 coding sequence is TGCGCCAGCAGCCCCCGAGGACTGGTGAACACCGGGGAGCTGTTTTTT.

J is TRBJ2-2 and V is TRBV2, with TRBD2 matching 9 bases. With 4 bases clipped from V and 5 bases from J, the junction kept 8 bases outside the gene matches. The CDR3 loop spans 16 amino acids. Germline loops: CDR1 SNHLY, CDR2 FYNNEI. The chain's CDR3 is CASSGGRGGETGELFF. The CDR3 bases are TGTGCCAGCAGTGGAGGGCGGGGGGGCGAAACCGGGGAGCTGTTTTTT. Combining the CDR3 with reference TRBV2 and TRBJ2-2 gives the whole variable domain EPEVTQTPSHQVTQMGQEVILRCVPISNHLYFYWYRQILGQKVEFLVSFYNNEISEKSEIFDDQFSVERPDGSNFTLKIRSTKLEDSAMYFCASSGGRGGETGELFFGEGSRLTVL.

This clone has just a few counts. The chain combines TRBV6-6 with TRBJ1-4; 7 bases fit TRBD1. CDR1 MNHNY and CDR2 SVGAGI come from the germline V gene (reference sequence). Trimming cost V 2 bases and J 8 bases; bases outside gene matches: 8. CDR3 length: 15 residues. The CDR3 nucleotides read TGTGCCAGCAGTTACCCGGGACAGTGGGGCGAAAAACTGTTTTTT. Translating gives CASSYPGQWGEKLFF.

A few counts support this clone. V gene TRBV12-5 combines with J gene TRBJ1-3; D perhaps matches TRBD1 (6 bases). The ends were cut back, 2 bases at V and 2 bases at J, with 7 bases in the middle. Germline loops: CDR1 LGHNT, CDR2 FRNRAP. The CDR3 is 14 amino acids. The chain's CDR3 is CASGLQGTGNTIYF. The CDR3 nucleotides read TGTGCTAGTGGTTTGCAGGGGACTGGAAACACCATATATTTT.

The chain is built from TRBV18 and TRBJ2-7, with D perhaps matching TRBD2 (6 bases). The CDR3 is 15 amino acids. Trimming shortened V by 5 bases and J by 4 bases, and 18 bases separated the two germline ends. CDR1 KGHSH and CDR2 LQKENI come from the germline V gene. The CDR3 region has the DNA TGTGCCAGCTCAGCTAGCGCCGGGCCACCTTACGAGCAGTACTTC. It yields the protein CASSASAGPPYEQYF.